This T cell receptor (beta chain) was identified during a study of blood T cell repertoires in COVID-19. Study summary: In each case, the material was cDNA or gDNA derived from T cells, B-cell-depleted T cells, or PBMCs.

Original data processing: The assay estimated nucleated cells by amplifying reference gene primers. Produced via immunoSEQ multiplex PCR; TCRdb's table is partial and in-frame only. That table furnishes V, J and clone size, whereas the DNA furnished D and trimming. This repertoire shows hundreds of thousands of clones, over 75% found once; its top ten account for around a tenth. Germline CDR1 is SEHNR and CDR2 is FQNEAQ (reference sequence). The V and J ends lost 1 base and 10 bases respectively, with 13 bases between them. The CDR3 covers 13 residues. Grouping used clinical history reported by participants in a survey and questionnaire.

The source is a woman aged 40 to 50 who had recovered from COVID-19. The V call is TRBV7-9, the J call TRBJ1-1; unclear D gene. Sequenced: PBMCs or T cells enriched from blood (not recorded which). The CDR3 DNA is TGTGCCAGCAGCTTAGAGCAACTACCGATAGCTTTCTTT. As protein: CASSLEQLPIAFF.